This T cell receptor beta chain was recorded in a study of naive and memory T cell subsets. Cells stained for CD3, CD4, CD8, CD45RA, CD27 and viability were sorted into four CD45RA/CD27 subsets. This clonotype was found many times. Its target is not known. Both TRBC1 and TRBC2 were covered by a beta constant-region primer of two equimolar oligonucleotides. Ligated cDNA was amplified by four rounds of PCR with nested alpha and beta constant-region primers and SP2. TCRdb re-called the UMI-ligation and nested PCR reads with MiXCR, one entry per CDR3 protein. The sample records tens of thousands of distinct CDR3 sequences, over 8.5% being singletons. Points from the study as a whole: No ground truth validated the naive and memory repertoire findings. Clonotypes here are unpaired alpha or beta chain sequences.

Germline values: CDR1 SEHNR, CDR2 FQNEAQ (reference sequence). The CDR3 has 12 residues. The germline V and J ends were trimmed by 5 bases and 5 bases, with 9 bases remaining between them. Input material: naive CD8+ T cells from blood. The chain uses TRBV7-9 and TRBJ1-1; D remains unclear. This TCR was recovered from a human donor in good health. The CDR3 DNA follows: TGTGCCAGCAGCCCCCCTAGGACTGAAGCTTTCTTT. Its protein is CASSPPRTEAFF.